These 21 T cell receptor beta chains were sequenced from one sample in a study of blood T cell repertoires in COVID-19. Clones were sequenced by immunoSEQ multiplex PCR, and TCRdb holds only the in-frame ones, with some missing. The sample gives 20,000 to 25,000 clones, 88% of which show up once; over 20% is in the top ten. The source material was peripheral blood. The receptors derive from a man aged 70-80 years in a cohort sampled during active COVID-19.

This clone was observed once. The J gene is TRBJ2-3, the V gene TRBV12-5; no firm D call. The CDR3 runs to 14 residues. The germline CDR1 and CDR2 sequences are LGHNT and FRNRAP. V lost 6 bases and J lost 1, with 11 bases in between. The CDR3 region is CASGPGSGTDTQYF. CDR3 DNA sequence: TGTGCTAGTGGCCCCGGGTCTGGCACAGATACGCAGTATTTT.

This clone is a singleton in its sample. J is TRBJ2-2 and V is TRBV7-2; D may be TRBD2 (6 bases). This CDR3 contains 13 residues. Germline loops: CDR1 SGHTA, CDR2 FQGNSA. V shed 2 bases and J shed 7 bases, with 8 bases lying between them. The CDR3 sequence: CASSLRRGGELFF. DNA for the CDR3: TGTGCCAGCAGCTTAAGGAGGGGCGGGGAGCTGTTTTTT.

The chain uses TRBV25-1 and TRBJ2-5; D is possibly TRBD1 (5 bases). The CDR3 loop spans 14 amino acids. From germline, CDR1 is MGHDK and CDR2 SYGVNS. Trimming removed 4 bases at V and 5 bases at J, with 14 bases between. The CDR3 DNA reads TGTGCCAGCAGTGGGGCAGGGCAATGGGAGACCCAGTACTTC. Translating gives CASSGAGQWETQYF.

This chain links TRBV5-1 with TRBJ2-5, with 7 bases fitting TRBD2. The CDR3 is 17 amino acids. Germline V gene lookup returns CDR1 SGHRS and CDR2 YFSETQ. With 0 bases clipped from V and 1 base from J, the junction kept 9 bases outside the gene matches. The CDR3 reads CASSLGGTMRGQETQYF. The DNA for the CDR3 is TGCGCCAGCAGCTTGGGCGGGACTATGAGGGGCCAAGAGACCCAGTACTTC.

This rearrangement joins TRBV2 to TRBJ2-1; D is unclear. Trimming shortened V by 4 bases and J by 6 bases, and 13 bases separated the two germline ends. This CDR3 is 14 amino acids long. The germline CDR1 and CDR2 sequences are SNHLY and FYNNEI. The CDR3, as DNA: TGTGCCAGCAGTGGAGGAGCCCGTGGCAATGAGCAGTTCTTC. Translating it yields CASSGGARGNEQFF.

The chain uses TRBV9 and TRBJ2-3; possibly TRBD2 for D (5 bases). There are 17 residues in the CDR3. With 3 bases removed from V and 1 base from J, the gap between germline ends came to 18 bases. Germline V CDR1 and CDR2: SGDLS, YYNGEE. CDR3 region: CASSAEGGRGGTDTQYF. For the CDR3, the DNA is TGTGCCAGCAGCGCGGAAGGTGGGAGAGGTGGCACAGATACGCAGTATTTT.

V and J are TRBV9 and TRBJ2-2; 12 nucleotides match TRBD2. The CDR3 is made up of 16 amino acids. Trimming cost V 6 bases and J 5 bases; bases outside gene matches: 8. The V gene's germline CDR1 is SGDLS and CDR2 YYNGEE. The CDR3 sequence is CASTPGLAGKTGELFF. CDR3 coding DNA: TGTGCCAGCACCCCAGGACTAGCGGGAAAAACCGGGGAGCTGTTTTTT.

This sequence joins TRBV28 and TRBJ2-3; no definite D call. The CDR3 spans 10 residues. Trimming removed 10 bases at V and 3 bases at J, with 5 bases between. Germline V gene data show CDR1 as MDHEN and CDR2 as SYDVKM. The CDR3 sequence is CATRTDTQYF. The CDR3 nucleotides are TGTGCCACCCGGACAGATACGCAGTATTTT.

This clone was detected only a few times. The rearrangement joins TRBV3-1 (or the pseudogene TRBV3-2) to TRBJ2-5; D call uncertain. Germline-derived CDR1 and CDR2 are LGHDT and YNNKEL (reference sequence). This CDR3 is built from 14 residues. Trimming stripped 4 bases from V and 1 base from J, with 10 bases between. CDR3 sequence: CASSPPDFQETQYF. The CDR3 bases are TGTGCCAGCAGCCCCCCCGACTTCCAAGAGACCCAGTACTTC.

In its sample, this clone was seen once. The chain carries TRBV7-8 and TRBJ2-2; possibly TRBD2 for D (8 bases). Germline V lookup: CDR1 SGHVS, CDR2 FQNEAQ. Between the trimmed V and J ends, which lost 2 bases and 7 bases, there was a span of 17 bases. The CDR3 consists of 16 residues. The CDR3 loop reads CASSLSGRTGVGELFF. DNA for the CDR3: TGTGCCAGCAGCTTAAGCGGGAGAACAGGGGTCGGGGAGCTGTTTTTT.

Only a few counts were recorded for this clone. This chain joins TRBV5-4 and TRBJ2-2, with 10 nucleotides matching TRBD1. There are 16 residues in the CDR3. With 5 bases clipped from V and 2 bases from J, the junction kept 6 bases outside the gene matches. Germline V gene sequence: CDR1 SGHNT, CDR2 YYREEE (reference sequence). CDR3 loop: CASRRGQGVNTGELFF. CDR3 DNA: TGTGCCAGCAGACGCGGACAGGGGGTCAACACCGGGGAGCTGTTTTTT.

V usage is TRBV2 and J usage is TRBJ1-1; no clear D gene. V was cut by 8 bases and J by 4 bases, with 20 bases left in between. This CDR3 spans 15 amino acids. From germline, CDR1 is SNHLY and CDR2 FYNNEI. The CDR3 coding sequence is TGTGCCAGCTGCCGGCGGCTTGTCCCTTCCACTGAAGCTTTCTTT. Translated, it gives CASCRRLVPSTEAFF.

The chain uses TRBV6-5 and TRBJ1-2; 8 bases are a match to TRBD1. Germline CDR1 and CDR2: MNHEY and SVGAGI. The ends lost 4 bases at V and 8 bases at J; junction bases unmatched: 6. The CDR3 totals 13 residues. The CDR3 sequence: CASSSRTGTGYTF. In nucleotides, the CDR3 is TGTGCCAGCAGTTCGAGGACAGGGACGGGCTACACCTTC.

This chain joins TRBV19 and TRBJ1-4; a possible D gene is TRBD1 (5 bases). Trimming removed 6 bases at V and 10 bases at J, with 18 bases between. The CDR3 has 14 amino acids. Looked up from germline, CDR1 is LNHDA and CDR2 is SQIVND (reference sequence). CDR3 sequence (DNA): TGTGCCAGTAGGCAGGGTCCCGACTTCGGAAAACTGTTTTTT. Its protein is CASRQGPDFGKLFF.

This chain uses TRBV7-3 with TRBJ1-1, with 8 bases lining up with TRBD1. Germline V CDR1 and CDR2: SGHTA, FQGTGA. J lost 3 bases, V lost 2 bases, and 8 bases had no gene match. The length of the CDR3 is 16 residues. The CDR3, as DNA: TGTGCCAGCAGCTTACGGGCAGGGGGCTCCTACACTGAAGCTTTCTTT. Its protein is CASSLRAGGSYTEAFF.

This chain uses TRBV6-5 with TRBJ2-7, with 8 bases fitting TRBD2. V lost 6 bases, J lost 1 base, and 8 bases stayed unmatched. The length of the CDR3 is 15 residues. Germline-derived CDR1 and CDR2 are MNHEY and SVGAGI. The CDR3 DNA reads as TGTGCCAGCAGATTTGCGGGAGGAATGTCCTACGAGCAGTACTTC. It codes for CASRFAGGMSYEQYF.

The chain is built from TRBV27 and TRBJ2-2; 7 bases are shared with TRBD1. This CDR3 spans 15 amino acids. Germline assignment: CDR1 MNHEY and CDR2 SMNVEV (reference sequence). J was trimmed by 2 bases and V by 5 bases; bases with no gene match: 5. The CDR3 coding sequence is TGTGCCAGCAGTGCAAGGGGGCGTAACACCGGGGAGCTGTTTTTT. Protein: CASSARGRNTGELFF.

V gene TRBV5-8 combines with J gene TRBJ1-2; no firm D call. V was cut by 0 bases and J by 9 bases, with 9 bases left in between. CDR1 and CDR2 from the germline V gene are SGHTS and YDEGEE. The length of the CDR3 is 12 residues. In nucleotides, the CDR3 is TGTGCCAGCAGCTTGGTGGGCACTCGCTACACCTTC. Residues: CASSLVGTRYTF.

The CDR3 DNA is TGTGCCAGCAGCTTTAGGGGCAATTCACCCCTCCACTTT. Translating gives CASSFRGNSPLHF. This chain joins TRBV5-8 and TRBJ1-6, with D possibly matching TRBD1 (5 bases). Germline CDR1 and CDR2: SGHTS and YDEGEE. V was pared by 2 bases and J by 7 bases, with 7 bases between. This CDR3 is 13 amino acids long.

CDR3 nucleotide sequence: TGCGCCAGCAGCGAAGACAGGGGCCCAACCTACGAGCAGTACTTC. Its translation: CASSEDRGPTYEQYF. V gene TRBV23-1 combines with J gene TRBJ2-7; 8 bases agree with TRBD1. TRBV23-1 is designated an ORF whose function remains uncertain. The CDR3 length is 15 residues. The V and J ends lost 6 bases and 2 bases, in that order; junction bases with no gene match: 9.

The chain uses TRBV11-2 and TRBJ2-5; TRBD2 is a possible D gene (6 bases). V was pared by 5 bases and J by 0 bases, with 25 bases between. Germline CDR1 and CDR2: SGHAT and FQNNGV. The CDR3 is made up of 19 amino acids. The CDR3 here is CASSEHVRRASANQETQYF. The CDR3 coding sequence is TGTGCCAGCAGCGAGCACGTGAGGAGGGCTAGCGCTAACCAAGAGACCCAGTACTTC.